This entry features one T cell receptor (beta chain) sequence. Its antigen is undetermined. Recipients were bled about 28 days pretransplant and at posttransplant days 30, 100, 180. These data belong to a study of T cell clonotyping in hematopoietic cell transplantation. The germline V gene encodes CDR1 MNHNY and CDR2 SVGAGI (reference sequence). The CDR3 extends over 13 amino acids. Trimming took off 5 bases at V and 5 bases at J, with 10 bases between the two ends. Whole-study results and caveats: After transplant, recipient diversity fell while pathologically expanded clonotypes grew through day 180. At the given depth, recipient repertoires were over 95% de novo clonotypes. Graft donor and pretransplant recipient Inverse Simpson Index values predicted broader posttransplant TCR diversity.

Produced via immunoSEQ multiplex PCR; TCRdb's table is partial and in-frame only. This sample carries about 15,000 clones, around 94% of them seen once, and the ten largest clones take 4% to 5%. Sequences were derived from PBMCs, sampled 30 days after allogeneic stem cell transplant. The V and J genes are TRBV6-6 and TRBJ1-5, with D hard to call. This clonotype was sampled from a male patient aged 60 to 75 who had an allogeneic stem cell transplant from an unrelated donor, so the T cells may come from the graft donor. Some clones in this sample may be carry-over from other donors' samples. CDR3 nucleotide sequence: TGTGCCAGCAGTCCTCCCCTTGATCAGCCCCAGCATTTT. Protein: CASSPPLDQPQHF.